Below are 3 T cell receptor beta chains sequenced from a single sample in a study of T cells in Graves' hyperthyroidism and ophthalmopathy. It was RNA transcripts that yielded the amplified TCR beta CDR3 regions. With the HTBI primer set, the TCR CDR3 went through a first round of RT-PCR. TCRdb re-analysed the multiplex PCR reads in MiXCR, keeping a single row per CDR3 protein. The sample consists of approximately 420,000 distinct CDR3 sequences, 15% of them appearing once. The sequencing input was blood. The receptors were sampled from a woman aged 30 to 39 with Graves' hyperthyroidism.

This clonotype was seen a handful of times. The chain uses TRBV4-1 and TRBJ2-1, with 10 bases that match TRBD2. Germline-derived CDR1 and CDR2 are MGHRA and YSYEKL. With V trimmed by 1 base and J by 10 bases, 10 bases remained unmatched. This CDR3 spans 16 amino acids. CDR3 nucleotides: TGCGCCAGCAGCCAAGGCCCTAGCGGGAGAGGGAGAGAGCAGTTCTTC. Translated, it gives CASSQGPSGRGREQFF.

This clonotype has just a few counts. The chain couples TRBV10-3 to TRBJ2-6; 7 nucleotides line up with TRBD2. Trimming took 8 bases from V and 0 from J; bases not matched to a gene: 4. This CDR3 is 15 amino acids long. Germline V lookup: CDR1 ENHRY, CDR2 SYGVKD. The CDR3 spells CAIGGGSSGANVLTF. Written as DNA, the CDR3 is TGTGCCATCGGGGGAGGGTCCTCTGGGGCCAACGTCCTGACTTTC.

This clonotype occurred a few times. The genes are TRBV6-2 or TRBV6-3 and TRBJ1-2, with D unclear. Per the germline V gene, CDR1 is MNHEY and CDR2 is SVGEGT. This CDR3 spans 19 amino acids. Trimming removed 7 bases at V and 2 bases at J, with 29 bases between. CDR3 protein: CASTLYPPPTAPLNYGYTF. CDR3 sequence (DNA): TGTGCCAGCACATTATACCCTCCTCCAACAGCACCTTTGAACTATGGCTACACCTTC.